A single sample is the source of the 5 T cell receptor beta chains below, sequenced in a study of T cell repertoires in cytomegalovirus infection. A single record per CDR3 protein comes from TCRdb applying MiXCR to the reads. The sample lists about 830,000 distinct CDR3 sequences; roughly 33% were seen once. Their recognized antigens are unknown. The starting material was cultured CD8+ T cells from PBMCs, obtained from culture after CMV antigen stimulation. These receptors all stem from a human donor in good health (CMV status not recorded). Some clones in this sample may be carry-over from other donors' samples.

This rearrangement joins TRBV14 to TRBJ2-1; the D gene is possibly TRBD1 (6 bases). The V and J ends lost 5 bases and 8 bases respectively, with 13 bases between them. Per the germline V gene, CDR1 is SGHDN and CDR2 is FVKESK. CDR3 length: 13 amino acids. The CDR3 DNA reads as TGTGCCAGCAGCGCTTACAGGGCCCATGAGCAGTTCTTC. Translation: CASSAYRAHEQFF.

This sequence joins TRBV6-6 and TRBJ2-5; D is unclear. V was pared by 10 bases and J by 0 bases, with 12 bases between. The CDR3 loop spans 13 amino acids. CDR1 is MNHNY and CDR2 is SVGAGI in the germline V gene (reference sequence). CDR3 bases: TGTGCCACCATGGTAATCCACCAAGAGACCCAGTACTTC. Amino acids: CATMVIHQETQYF.

This clonotype was counted at least ten times. This chain uses TRBV12-3 or TRBV12-4 with TRBJ2-1; D gene unclear. V was pared by 0 bases and J by 1 base, with 7 bases between. The CDR3 runs to 15 residues. The CDR3 DNA sequence: TGTGCCAGCAGTTTAGCGACGGTTTCCTACAATGAGCAGTTCTTC. Encoded protein: CASSLATVSYNEQFF.

This clonotype was seen more than once but under ten times. The genes are TRBV9 and TRBJ2-1; no definite D call. CDR3 length equals 12 residues. CDR1 and CDR2 (germline): SGDLS, YYNGEE. Trimming stripped 2 bases from V and 9 bases from J, with 9 bases between. The DNA for the CDR3 is TGTGCCAGCAGCGTGGACCTTATTGAGCAGTTCTTC. Translation gives CASSVDLIEQFF.

This clonotype showed up just a few times. The chain is built from TRBV27 and TRBJ2-7; 11 bases are shared with TRBD1. Per germline, CDR1 MNHEY and CDR2 SMNVEV (reference sequence). After removal of 7 bases from V and 1 base from J, the junction contained 6 bases not matched to a gene. This CDR3 comprises 15 residues. CDR3 coding DNA: TGTGCCAGCACCGTCGGACAGGGGGCTTCCTACGAGCAGTACTTC. Its protein product is CASTVGQGASYEQYF.